The clone carrying this TCR beta chain was counted at least ten times. What it binds is not known. 5'RACE template switching produced TCR cDNA carrying a universal primer site and UMIs. A single record per CDR3 protein comes from TCRdb applying MiXCR to the 5' RACE reads. The sample contains 300,000 to 400,000 distinct CDR3 sequences, around 4.1% of which appear only once. This specimen belongs to a study of T cells after yellow fever vaccination. Study conclusions and caveats: Weaker in magnitude, the secondary response showed a faster peak on day 5 versus 15. Subsequent to the booster, the majority of primary-vaccination clones reappeared (96% CD4, 85% to 90% CD8).

The germline V and J ends were trimmed by 6 bases and 1 base, with 12 bases remaining between them. The CDR3 covers 15 residues. Germline V gives CDR1 SGHTA, CDR2 FQGTGA. This chain joins TRBV7-3 and TRBJ2-2; D is possibly TRBD1 (6 bases). This specimen consisted of PBMCs, obtained 5 days after the yellow fever booster vaccination. The TCR originated in a man aged 18 to 29 who received the YFV17D yellow fever vaccine. CDR3 loop: CASRPSRGNTGELFF. DNA of the CDR3: TGTGCCAGCAGGCCGTCCAGGGGGAACACCGGGGAGCTGTTTTTT.